The 24 T cell receptor beta chains in this list originate from one sample, sequenced in a study of spatial heterogeneity in lung cancer. TCRdb re-called the 5' RACE reads with MiXCR, one entry per CDR3 protein. This table has 5,000 or so distinct CDR3 sequences, around 20% appearing once. Time point here: sample taken at primary tumor resection. Without sorting, whole RNA was sequenced from tumor, nontumor lung or frozen PBMC. Sample: normal lung tissue next to the tumor, taken at surgery. The receptors derive from a male donor with early-stage non-small cell lung cancer.

By share of the sample, this clonotype is medium-sized (0.01 to 0.1%). The size of this beta chain means little, since it is a stray read in a library made for alpha chains. The chain employs TRBV27 and TRBJ1-1; D is possibly TRBD1 (6 bases). Per germline, CDR1 MNHEY and CDR2 SMNVEV (reference sequence). Between the trimmed V and J ends, which lost 3 bases and 1 base, there was a span of 6 bases. The CDR3 totals 13 residues. The CDR3 nucleotides are TGTGCCAGCAGTTTGACAGGGAACACTGAAGCTTTCTTT. Its translation: CASSLTGNTEAFF.

This clonotype ranks as medium-sized. A library prepared for alpha chains yielded this beta chain as an off-target read; its size is of little meaning. The chain links TRBV28 to TRBJ1-1; weak D call: TRBD1 (6 bases). Per the germline V gene, CDR1 is MDHEN and CDR2 is SYDVKM. The CDR3 has 15 residues. Trimming shortened V by 6 bases and J by 10 bases, and 24 bases separated the two germline ends. The CDR3 reads CASSLVQGSGSGAFF. The CDR3 region has the DNA TGTGCCAGCAGCCTCGTACAGGGAAGTGGTAGCGGAGCTTTCTTT.

As concerns this clonotype: This beta chain slipped into a library made for alpha chains as a stray read, so its size is not meaningful. The chain uses TRBV7-8 and TRBJ2-3, with D unresolved. CDR1 and CDR2 (germline): SGHVS, FQNEAQ. This CDR3 is 12 amino acids long. Between the trimmed V and J ends, which lost 5 bases and 4 bases, there was a span of 7 bases. The CDR3 DNA reads as TGTGCCAGCAGCCCAACCCCAGATACGCAGTATTTT. Protein: CASSPTPDTQYF.

This clonotype is labeled medium-sized. This beta chain is an unintended read in a library built for alpha chains; its size means little. The gene calls are TRBV27 and TRBJ2-6; D gene unclear. Trimming shortened V by 3 bases and J by 2 bases, and 5 bases separated the two germline ends. CDR1 is MNHEY, CDR2 SMNVEV, per germline (reference sequence). The CDR3 spans 14 residues. The chain's CDR3 is CASSFSAGANVLTF. CDR3 coding DNA: TGTGCCAGCAGTTTTTCAGCTGGGGCCAACGTCCTGACTTTC.

This clonotype qualifies as medium-sized (0.01 to 0.1%). In a library made to pick up alpha chains, this beta chain is a stray read with a size that means little. The chain carries TRBV28 and TRBJ1-6; perhaps TRBD1 as D (6 bases). Trimming left V 8 bases short and J 10 bases short, with 21 bases between. The CDR3 consists of 15 residues. CDR1 MDHEN and CDR2 SYDVKM come from the germline V gene. The CDR3 reads CASVGGGGEGSPLHF. The CDR3 region has the DNA TGTGCCAGCGTCGGAGGGGGGGGAGAAGGCTCACCCCTCCACTTT. Looking up the rest from reference TRBV28 and TRBJ1-6 gives the full variable domain: DVKVTQSSRYLVKRTGEKVFLECVQDMDHENMFWYRQDPGLGLRLIYFSYDVKMKEKGDIPEGYSVSREKKERFSLILESASTNQTSMYLCASVGGGGEGSPLHFGNGTRLTVT.

This clonotype was seen at least ten times. For a library built for alpha chains, this beta chain is a stray read; little rests on its size. This chain joins TRBV7-6 and TRBJ2-3; D perhaps matches TRBD2 (5 bases). CDR1 SGHVS and CDR2 FNYEAQ come from the germline V gene. There are 14 residues in the CDR3. V dropped 4 bases and J dropped 2 bases, with 10 bases sitting between them. CDR3 loop: CASSWVGDTDTQYF. CDR3 coding DNA: TGTGCCAGCAGCTGGGTGGGAGACACAGATACGCAGTATTTT.

Judged by abundance, this clonotype is medium-sized. This beta chain turned up in a library designed for alpha chains; as an off-target read, its abundance says little. The rearrangement joins TRBV6-1 to TRBJ2-1; perhaps TRBD2 as D (5 bases). The CDR3 extends over 15 amino acids. V was cut by 8 bases and J by 2 bases, with 16 bases left in between. CDR1 and CDR2 from the germline V gene are MNHNS and SASEGT. CDR3 amino acids: CASGNLGRAYNEQFF. The CDR3, as DNA: TGTGCCAGCGGGAACCTAGGGCGGGCCTACAATGAGCAGTTCTTC.

A few counts support this clonotype. A library made for alpha chains picked up this beta chain off target, so its size means little. This rearrangement joins TRBV19 to TRBJ2-7; D not certain. From germline, CDR1 is LNHDA and CDR2 SQIVND (reference sequence). CDR3 length equals 15 residues. The V end lost 5 bases, the J end lost 3 bases, and 17 bases lay between the germline ends. CDR3 in amino acids: CASSPLEAGYYEQYF. As DNA, the CDR3 is TGTGCCAGTAGTCCCCTCGAGGCAGGATACTACGAGCAGTACTTC.

This clonotype is medium-sized (0.01 to 0.1%) in the sample. For a library built for alpha chains, this beta chain is a stray read; little rests on its size. This rearrangement joins TRBV23-1 to TRBJ1-1; D might be TRBD1 (6 bases). TRBV23-1 carries the ORF label, with uncertain function. This CDR3 comprises 15 residues. The germline V and J ends were trimmed by 0 bases and 1 base, with 9 bases remaining between them. CDR3 residues: CASSQSRTENTEAFF. Written as DNA, the CDR3 is TGCGCCAGCAGTCAATCGAGGACAGAGAACACTGAAGCTTTCTTT.

About this clonotype itself: This beta chain is an off-target read within a library intended for alpha chains, so its frequency means little. The chain carries TRBV28 and TRBJ1-6; no clear D gene. Germline V gives CDR1 MDHEN, CDR2 SYDVKM. The CDR3 has 14 amino acids. V was clipped by 6 bases and J by 6 bases, with 12 bases between them. CDR3 coding DNA: TGTGCCAGCAGCCGGACCGCGTTTAATTCACCCCTCCACTTT. This gives the protein CASSRTAFNSPLHF.

This clonotype was counted a few times. The library was designed around alpha chains, so this beta chain is a stray read whose abundance carries little weight. The genes are TRBV6-6 and TRBJ1-1; D not resolved. In germline, CDR1 is MNHNY, CDR2 SVGAGI (reference sequence). This CDR3 has 14 amino acids. Between the trimmed V and J ends, which lost 7 bases and 4 bases, there was a span of 16 bases. The CDR3 DNA sequence: TGTGCCAGCATCCTGAGCCGGGTGGGCACTGAAGCTTTCTTT. Protein: CASILSRVGTEAFF.

Relative to its sample, this clonotype is medium-sized (0.01 to 0.1%). Little can be read into the size of this beta chain, an off-target read in a library designed for alpha chains. The gene calls are TRBV7-9 and TRBJ2-3, with a tentative D call TRBD2 (6 bases). This CDR3 region has 13 residues. Trimming took off 4 bases at V and 6 bases at J, with 11 bases between the two ends. Germline CDR1 is SEHNR and CDR2 is FQNEAQ (reference sequence). Here the CDR3 DNA reads TGTGCCAGCAGCTATGAAGGAGGGGATACGCAGTATTTT. Translation gives CASSYEGGDTQYF.

This clonotype showed up just a few times. This beta chain is a stray read from a library made for alpha chains; its abundance is not meaningful. This chain connects TRBV5-5 to TRBJ1-4; TRBD1 matches 7 bases. Germline loops: CDR1 SGHKS, CDR2 YYEKEE (reference sequence). Unmatched junction bases numbered 3, after V lost 4 bases and J lost 0 bases. The CDR3 consists of 15 residues. In DNA form, the CDR3 reads TGTGCCAGCAGCCGACAGGGCGCAACTAATGAAAAACTGTTTTTT. It translates to CASSRQGATNEKLFF. Supplemented by reference TRBV5-5 and TRBJ1-4, the full variable domain reads DAGVTQSPTHLIKTRGQQVTLRCSPISGHKSVSWYQQVLGQGPQFIFQYYEKEERGRGNFPDRFSARQFPNYSSELNVNALLLGDSALYLCASSRQGATNEKLFFGSGTQLSVL.

Turning to this clonotype: Since it is a stray read in a library aimed at alpha chains, this beta chain has a size that is not meaningful. The chain couples TRBV6-1 to TRBJ1-3; possible D gene TRBD1, 6 bases. The CDR3 sequence is 15 residues long. Germline V lookup: CDR1 MNHNS, CDR2 SASEGT. Trimming removed 3 bases from V and 3 bases from J, with 12 bases in between. The CDR3 DNA reads TGTGCCAGCAGTGAGCCACAGGGCTATGGAAACACCATATATTTT. Protein product: CASSEPQGYGNTIYF.

A note on this clonotype: A library made for alpha chains picked up this beta chain off target, so its size means little. V usage is TRBV30 and J usage is TRBJ2-7; 8 positions agree with TRBD2. The CDR3 sequence is 13 residues long. Trimming cost V 1 base and J 10 bases; bases outside gene matches: 9. The germline CDR1 and CDR2 sequences are GTSNPN and SVGIG (reference sequence). Here the CDR3 reads CAWSASGSSEQYF. The CDR3 DNA reads TGTGCCTGGAGTGCAAGCGGGAGCTCGGAACAGTACTTC.

A note on this clonotype: This beta chain slipped into a library made for alpha chains as a stray read, so its size is not meaningful. This chain links TRBV7-2 with TRBJ1-5, with a tentative D call TRBD1 (5 bases). Germline CDR1 SGHTA, CDR2 FQGNSA. V was cut by 3 bases and J by 6 bases, with 15 bases left in between. CDR3 size: 15 residues. CDR3 loop: CASSFLGPPPQPQHF. The CDR3 DNA is TGTGCCAGCAGCTTCTTGGGGCCGCCACCTCAGCCCCAGCATTTT.

By sample fraction, this clonotype is medium-sized (0.01 to 0.1%). Because the library targeted alpha chains, this beta chain is an off-target read whose size means little. The rearrangement links TRBV20-1 to TRBJ1-1; D not resolved. The germline V gene has CDR1 DFQATT and CDR2 SNEGSKA (reference sequence). V was trimmed by 6 bases and J by 4 bases, leaving 15 bases between them. The CDR3 runs 13 residues. This chain's CDR3 is CSAWWTGGTEAFF. In DNA form, the CDR3 reads TGCAGTGCCTGGTGGACCGGAGGCACTGAAGCTTTCTTT.

Judged by abundance, this clonotype is medium-sized. Little can be read into the size of this beta chain, an off-target read in a library designed for alpha chains. The rearrangement joins TRBV7-8 to TRBJ2-5, with D perhaps given as TRBD1 or TRBD2 (5 bases each). V was pared by 5 bases and J by 5 bases, with 18 bases between. Germline V gene data show CDR1 as SGHVS and CDR2 as FQNEAQ. CDR3 length: 15 amino acids. The CDR3 spells CASSRLGTSRETQYF. CDR3 nucleotide sequence: TGTGCCAGCAGCAGATTAGGGACCTCCCGGGAGACCCAGTACTTC.

Relative to its sample, this clonotype is medium-sized (0.01 to 0.1%). Being off target in a library aimed at alpha chains, this beta chain has a size of little meaning. CDR3: CASSQDGYEQYF. CDR3 nucleotides: TGTGCCAGCAGCCAAGACGGTTACGAGCAGTACTTC. The rearrangement links TRBV16 to TRBJ2-7; no firm D call. Between the trimmed V and J ends, which lost 2 bases and 4 bases, there was a span of 6 bases. Germline lookup yields CDR1 KGHSY and CDR2 FQNENV. CDR3 length equals 12 residues.

This clonotype rates as medium-sized. This beta chain is a stray sequence in a library constructed for alpha chains; its clone size is not meaningful. The chain joins TRBV29-1 to TRBJ2-5; D is possibly TRBD1 or TRBD2 (5 bases each). This CDR3 is built from 11 residues. V shed 3 bases and J shed 5 bases, with 7 bases lying between them. Germline loops: CDR1 SQVTM, CDR2 ANQGSEA. The CDR3 reads CSVEGTETQYF. The CDR3, as DNA: TGCAGCGTTGAGGGGACGGAGACCCAGTACTTC.

Turning to this clonotype: This beta chain appears as a stray read in a library generated for alpha chains; its size is not informative. The chain links TRBV24-1 to TRBJ2-3; 10 bases align to TRBD2. The germline gives CDR1 KGHDR, CDR2 SFDVKD. The CDR3 runs to 14 residues. Germline trimming cut 3 bases from V and 5 bases from J; bases unmatched to any gene: 1. This CDR3 reads CATSDQRGGDTQYF. The CDR3 DNA sequence: TGTGCCACCAGTGATCAGCGGGGGGGAGATACGCAGTATTTT.

In its sample, this clonotype is medium-sized (0.01 to 0.1%). With the library built for alpha chains, this beta chain is off target and its frequency is not meaningful. This chain joins TRBV19 and TRBJ2-2; TRBD1 aligns across 9 bases. Germline CDR1 is LNHDA and CDR2 is SQIVND (reference sequence). V lost 11 bases, J lost 7 bases, and 8 bases stayed unmatched. This CDR3 has 13 residues. DNA of the CDR3: TGTGCCTCGGGACAGGGACGGGACGGGGAGCTGTTTTTT. Its translation is CASGQGRDGELFF.

This clonotype was counted many times. The library was designed around alpha chains, so this beta chain is a stray read whose abundance carries little weight. The genes are TRBV5-1 and TRBJ2-3, with D perhaps TRBD2 (6 bases). From germline, CDR1 is SGHRS and CDR2 YFSETQ. V lost 2 bases and J lost 1, with 11 bases in between. There are 15 residues in the CDR3. In DNA form, the CDR3 reads TGCGCCAGCAGCTTTCGGGAGCCTCGCACAGATACGCAGTATTTT. Translation: CASSFREPRTDTQYF.

Judged by abundance, this clonotype is medium-sized. The size of this beta chain means little, since it is a stray read in a library made for alpha chains. The chain couples TRBV4-1 to TRBJ2-1, with 10 bases aligning to TRBD2. Unmatched junction bases numbered 5, after V lost 0 bases and J lost 6 bases. The length of the CDR3 is 16 residues. Per the germline V gene, CDR1 is MGHRA and CDR2 is YSYEKL. The CDR3 protein is CASSQDTSGGANEQFF. CDR3 nucleotides: TGCGCCAGCAGCCAAGATACAAGCGGGGGGGCCAATGAGCAGTTCTTC.